This entry lists 29 T cell receptor beta chains sequenced from one sample in a study of CD8 T cells in ankylosing spondylitis. Via MiXCR, TCRdb re-called the 5' RACE reads, giving one row per CDR3 protein. The sample lists approximately 130,000 distinct CDR3 sequences, about an eighth seen once, with 3.5% to 5% in the top ten. The sequencing sample was made of blood, either unsorted or a sorted T cell fraction (not recorded which). Receptors originate from a female donor with ankylosing spondylitis or in good health (not recorded which).

This clonotype was detected a few times. This chain joins TRBV29-1 and TRBJ2-7, with TRBD1 matching over 8 bases. Germline V gene lookup returns CDR1 SQVTM and CDR2 ANQGSEA. V gave up 6 bases and J gave up 5 bases; unmatched junction bases: 12. The CDR3 totals 14 residues. CDR3 coding DNA: TGCAGCGTGGTCGACAGGGGACAGAGGAACGAGCAGTACTTC. Protein: CSVVDRGQRNEQYF.

In regard to this clonotype: This sequence may be a read error, since a much larger clone differs from it by one base. The rearrangement joins TRBV28 to TRBJ1-1; TRBD1 matches 7 bases. In germline, CDR1 is MDHEN, CDR2 SYDVKM. After removal of 5 bases from V and 5 bases from J, the junction contained 8 bases not matched to a gene. The CDR3 is 14 residues long. CDR3 DNA: TGTGCCAGCAGTCCGGCACAGGGGACGACTGAAGCTTTCTTT. Its translation: CASSPAQGTTEAFF. Supplemented by reference TRBV28 and TRBJ1-1, the full variable domain reads DVKVTQSSRYLVKRTGEKVFLECVQDMDHENMFWYRQDPGLGLRLIYFSYDVKMKEKGDIPEGYSVSREKKERFSLILESASTNQTSMYLCASSPAQGTTEAFFGQGTRLTVV.

This clonotype showed up many times. The chain recombines TRBV20-1 with TRBJ2-7, with 9 bases aligning to TRBD2. Losses at the gene ends were 1 base for V and 6 bases for J; bases not matched to a gene: 4. Germline loops: CDR1 DFQATT, CDR2 SNEGSKA (reference sequence). CDR3 size: 13 residues. CDR3 bases: TGCAGTGCTAGAGGGCGGGGGGGGCCCGAGCAGTACTTC. Protein product: CSARGRGGPEQYF.

Ten or more counts support this clonotype. V and J are TRBV12-3 or TRBV12-4 and TRBJ2-1; 8 bases match TRBD2. J lost 11 bases, V lost 6 bases, and 6 bases had no gene match. The CDR3 runs 12 residues. The CDR3 bases are TGTGCCAGCAGCTTGGCGGGGGGCAAGCAGTTCTTC. This gives the protein CASSLAGGKQFF.

As for this clonotype: A much larger clone is a single base away; this may be a read error. J is TRBJ2-1 and V is TRBV12-5; D perhaps matches TRBD2 (6 bases). The length of the CDR3 is 12 residues. In germline, CDR1 is LGHNT, CDR2 FRNRAP. The CDR3 is CASASEGNEEFF. CDR3 DNA sequence: TGTGCTAGTGCCTCGGAGGGGAATGAGGAGTTCTTC.

This clonotype was observed many times. The chain links TRBV29-1 to TRBJ2-7, with 12 bases lining up with TRBD2. CDR1 is SQVTM and CDR2 is ANQGSEA in the germline V gene. V was clipped by 6 bases and J by 0 bases; unmatched bases: 9. There are 16 residues in the CDR3. The CDR3 reads CSVGLAGTFSSYEQYF. The CDR3 coding sequence is TGCAGCGTCGGACTAGCGGGGACCTTTAGCTCCTACGAGCAGTACTTC.

This clonotype was observed many times. The V and J genes are TRBV28 and TRBJ2-3, with D perhaps matching TRBD1 (6 bases). The germline CDR1 and CDR2 sequences are MDHEN and SYDVKM. The CDR3 runs to 13 residues. Trimming shortened V by 6 bases and J by 1 base, and 8 bases separated the two germline ends. Here the CDR3 reads CASSSGGTDTQYF. DNA of the CDR3: TGTGCCAGCAGCTCAGGGGGCACAGATACGCAGTATTTT.

This clonotype was picked up many times. The V gene is TRBV19, the J gene TRBJ2-3, with D possibly TRBD1 on 5 matching bases. Germline CDR1 is LNHDA and CDR2 is SQIVND (reference sequence). V lost 7 bases, J lost 1 base, and 9 bases lay in between. This CDR3 contains 13 residues. The CDR3 here is CASKGQGTDTQYF. As DNA, the CDR3 is TGTGCCAGTAAGGGGCAGGGCACAGATACGCAGTATTTT.

This clonotype was recorded many times. The chain links TRBV29-1 to TRBJ2-3; D remains unclear. Germline CDR1 and CDR2: SQVTM and ANQGSEA. CDR3 size: 11 residues. Trimming cost V 6 bases and J 0 bases, with 4 bases left between them. DNA for the CDR3: TGCAGCGTGACTAGCACAGATACGCAGTATTTT. Protein sequence: CSVTSTDTQYF.

The sample holds many counts of this clonotype. V usage is TRBV7-6 and J usage is TRBJ2-1, with 8 bases identical to TRBD1. This CDR3 region has 16 residues. Unmatched junction bases numbered 3, after V lost 0 bases and J lost 2 bases. CDR1 is SGHVS and CDR2 is FNYEAQ in the germline V gene. The CDR3 DNA sequence: TGTGCCAGCAGCTTAGCCGGGACAGGTACCTACAATGAGCAGTTCTTC. This gives the protein CASSLAGTGTYNEQFF. The whole variable domain, remainder taken from reference TRBV7-6 and TRBJ2-1, is GAGVSQSPRYKVTKRGQDVALRCDPISGHVSLYWYRQALGQGPEFLTYFNYEAQQDKSGLPNDRFSAERPEGSISTLTIQRTEQRDSAMYRCASSLAGTGTYNEQFFGPGTRLTVL.

This clonotype was seen repeatedly, ten times or more. This sequence joins TRBV20-1 and TRBJ2-4, with D uncertain. The CDR3 runs to 11 residues. V lost 6 bases to trimming and J lost 11 bases, with 14 bases between them. Germline CDR1 is DFQATT and CDR2 is SNEGSKA (reference sequence). The CDR3 nucleotides are TGCAGTGCCGACGGCACCCACCTTCAGTACTTC. Residues: CSADGTHLQYF.

Comment on this clonotype: This may stem from a read error, because a much larger clone lies one nucleotide away. The V and J genes are TRBV29-1 and TRBJ2-1; tentatively, D is TRBD2 (6 bases). The V and J ends lost 1 base and 9 bases respectively, with 19 bases between them. The CDR3 covers 15 residues. Germline CDR1 and CDR2: SQVTM and ANQGSEA. CDR3 loop: CSVEGAGTSWGEQFF. Here the CDR3 DNA reads TGCAGCGTTGAAGGGGCGGGGACCTCGTGGGGTGAGCAGTTCTTC.

This clonotype was picked up many times. The chain joins TRBV20-1 to TRBJ1-6; D gene ambiguous. Germline CDR1 and CDR2: DFQATT and SNEGSKA (reference sequence). This CDR3 comprises 12 residues. V lost 3 bases and J lost 9, with 9 bases in between. CDR3 bases: TGCAGTGCTAGCTTCCGGGGTTCACCCCTCCACTTT. It translates to CSASFRGSPLHF.

Ten or more counts support this clonotype. The rearrangement joins TRBV27 to TRBJ2-3; no clear D gene. The CDR3 has 15 amino acids. Germline loops: CDR1 MNHEY, CDR2 SMNVEV (reference sequence). Trimming pared 2 bases from V and 0 bases from J, leaving 9 bases between. The CDR3 region is CASSLRTASTDTQYF. The CDR3 DNA reads as TGTGCCAGCAGTTTACGGACGGCTAGCACAGATACGCAGTATTTT.

About this clonotype itself: A much larger clone sits a single nucleotide away, making a read error possible. The chain's CDR3 is CASSPAEDSSYEQHF. DNA for the CDR3: TGTGCCAGCTCACCAGCCGAGGACAGCTCATACGAGCAGCACTTC. The chain is built from TRBV18 and TRBJ2-7, with D possibly TRBD1 on 6 matching bases. Germline CDR1 reads KGHSH; CDR2 reads LQKENI. The CDR3 sequence is 15 residues long.

This clonotype has at least ten counts. The genes are TRBV12-3 or TRBV12-4 and TRBJ2-5, with D perhaps TRBD1 (6 bases). The CDR3 is made up of 15 amino acids. Between the trimmed V and J ends, which lost 0 bases and 3 bases, there was a span of 11 bases. CDR3 bases: TGTGCCAGCAGTTTAGCCGGGACAAAGAAAGAGACCCAGTACTTC. This translates into CASSLAGTKKETQYF.

This clonotype was seen at least ten times. The rearrangement joins TRBV18 to TRBJ1-3; D not resolved. Trimming took 3 bases from V and 3 from J, leaving 6 bases between them. CDR3 length: 13 amino acids. Germline CDR1 and CDR2: KGHSH and LQKENI. DNA of the CDR3: TGTGCCAGCTCACCGACAAATGGAAACACCATATATTTT. It is translated as CASSPTNGNTIYF.

V gene TRBV7-9 combines with J gene TRBJ2-7; D uncertain. The CDR3 totals 14 residues. Germline CDR1 and CDR2: SEHNR and FQNEAQ (reference sequence). V lost 1 base and J lost 2, with 9 bases in between. CDR3 coding DNA: TGTGCCAGCAGCTTAGTGCGAGGAGCCTACGAGCAGTACTTC. This encodes CASSLVRGAYEQYF.

This clonotype was recorded at least ten times. The chain links TRBV19 to TRBJ2-6, with unresolved D. Germline assignment: CDR1 LNHDA and CDR2 SQIVND (reference sequence). The CDR3 has 14 amino acids. V was cut by 3 bases and J by 4 bases, with 7 bases left in between. The CDR3 bases are TGTGCCAGTAGTATGATAGGAGGGGCCAACGTCCTGACTTTC. Translating it yields CASSMIGGANVLTF.

This clonotype was counted many times. The V and J genes are TRBV20-1 and TRBJ1-2; D may be TRBD1 (5 bases). The CDR3 runs to 16 residues. Germline V gives CDR1 DFQATT, CDR2 SNEGSKA (reference sequence). With 3 bases removed from V and 4 bases from J, the gap between germline ends came to 21 bases. The CDR3 DNA follows: TGCAGTGCTAGTCGCACCTTGAGGGGCGGTGGCTATGGCTACACCTTC. This translates into CSASRTLRGGGYGYTF.

This clonotype was counted a single time. A much larger clone differs from this one at a single base, so this may be a read error. The chain is built from TRBV7-9 and TRBJ1-2; no definite D call. There are 12 residues in the CDR3. The germline CDR1 and CDR2 sequences are SEHNR and FQNEAQ (reference sequence). The CDR3 loop reads CASSSPGNGYPF. In DNA, the CDR3 is TGTGCCAGCAGCTCCCCAGGCAATGGCTACCCCTTC.

This clonotype appeared a few times. This chain links TRBV19 with TRBJ1-5; maybe TRBD1 (5 bases). V dropped 9 bases and J dropped 7 bases, with 13 bases sitting between them. The CDR3 runs 12 residues. Germline CDR1 and CDR2: LNHDA and SQIVND (reference sequence). The DNA of the CDR3 is TGTGCCAGCCGACAGTCGGAGCAGCCCCAGCATTTT. Translation: CASRQSEQPQHF.

This clonotype was observed many times. The chain joins TRBV7-6 to TRBJ2-5; 9 bases fit TRBD1. V lost 3 bases and J lost 6; bases outside the gene matches: 5. CDR1 SGHVS and CDR2 FNYEAQ come from the germline V gene. CDR3 length equals 14 residues. The CDR3 loop is CASSFSDRGKTQYF. The CDR3 DNA reads TGTGCCAGCAGCTTCTCGGACAGGGGCAAGACCCAGTACTTC.

The CDR3 DNA is TGTGCCAGCAGCAGGAGACAGGGCGGCTATGGCTACACCTTC. Amino acid sequence: CASSRRQGGYGYTF. This chain connects TRBV5-5 to TRBJ1-2; TRBD1 agrees at 7 bases. Per the germline V gene, CDR1 is SGHKS and CDR2 is YYEKEE (reference sequence). Losses at the gene ends were 4 bases for V and 4 bases for J; bases not matched to a gene: 7. This CDR3 has 14 amino acids.

This clonotype has at least ten counts. J is TRBJ1-1 and V is TRBV5-1; D gene ambiguous. The ends were cut back, 0 bases at V and 3 bases at J, with 12 bases in the middle. CDR1 and CDR2 from the germline V gene are SGHRS and YFSETQ. The CDR3 loop spans 15 amino acids. CDR3 sequence: CASSLGAIKDTEAFF. As DNA, the CDR3 is TGCGCCAGCAGCTTGGGAGCTATCAAGGACACTGAAGCTTTCTTT.

J is TRBJ2-3 and V is TRBV11-2; 7 bases agree with TRBD1. The V gene's germline CDR1 is SGHAT and CDR2 FQNNGV. V lost 5 bases to trimming and J lost 3 bases; unmatched junction nucleotides: 8. The CDR3 has 15 amino acids. The CDR3 here is CASSPTTGQTDTQYF. CDR3 sequence (DNA): TGTGCCAGCAGCCCCACGACGGGACAGACAGATACGCAGTATTTT.

This clonotype has only a few counts. Just one base apart from a much larger clone, this may be a read error. The rearrangement links TRBV9 to TRBJ1-2; unclear D gene. In germline, CDR1 is SGDLS, CDR2 YYNGEE. The CDR3 has 11 amino acids. The CDR3 DNA is TGTGCCAGCAGCGTACCGGGCGGCTACCCCTTC. This sequence encodes CASSVPGGYPF.

This clonotype was picked up a small number of times. The chain recombines TRBV27 with TRBJ1-2; D might be TRBD1 (6 bases). Per germline, CDR1 MNHEY and CDR2 SMNVEV (reference sequence). The length of the CDR3 is 13 residues. V lost 4 bases, J lost 8 bases, and 14 bases lay in between. This CDR3 is CASSYEGGGGYTF. The DNA for the CDR3 is TGTGCCAGCAGTTATGAGGGAGGGGGAGGCTACACCTTC.

CDR3 coding DNA: TGCAGTGCTAGAGGGGACCAGGACCACAATGAGCAGTTCTTC. Encoded protein: CSARGDQDHNEQFF. V usage is TRBV20-1 and J usage is TRBJ2-1; D may match TRBD1 or TRBD2 (5 bases each). The CDR3 has 14 residues. Deletions cut 1 base from V and 5 bases from J, with 12 bases between. CDR1 and CDR2 (germline): DFQATT, SNEGSKA (reference sequence).